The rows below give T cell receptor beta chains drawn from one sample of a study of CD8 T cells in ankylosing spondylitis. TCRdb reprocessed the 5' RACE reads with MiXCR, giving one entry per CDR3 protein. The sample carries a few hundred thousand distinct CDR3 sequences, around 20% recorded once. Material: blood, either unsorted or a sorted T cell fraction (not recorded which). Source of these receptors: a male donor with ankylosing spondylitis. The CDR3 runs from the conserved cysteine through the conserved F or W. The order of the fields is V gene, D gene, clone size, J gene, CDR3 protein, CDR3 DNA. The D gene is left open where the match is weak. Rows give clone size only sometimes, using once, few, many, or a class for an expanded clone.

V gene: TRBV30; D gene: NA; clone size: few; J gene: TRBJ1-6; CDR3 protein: CAWEGGYDYNSPLHF; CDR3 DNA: TGTGCCTGGGAAGGTGGCTACGACTATAATTCACCCCTCCACTTT
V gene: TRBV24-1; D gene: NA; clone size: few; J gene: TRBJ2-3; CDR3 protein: CATSDPPLDTQYF; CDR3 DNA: TGTGCCACCAGTGACCCCCCCTTGGATACGCAGTATTTT
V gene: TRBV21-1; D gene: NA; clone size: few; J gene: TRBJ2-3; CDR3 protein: CASSTPGARDTQYF; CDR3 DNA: TGTGCCAGCAGCACCCCGGGAGCGAGAGATACGCAGTATTTT
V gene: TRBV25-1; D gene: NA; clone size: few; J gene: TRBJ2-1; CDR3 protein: CASSVGRPSYNEQFF; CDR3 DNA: TGTGCCAGCAGTGTGGGACGGCCCTCCTACAATGAGCAGTTCTTC
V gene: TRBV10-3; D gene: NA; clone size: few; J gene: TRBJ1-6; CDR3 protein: CAISEWGDSPLHF; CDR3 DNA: TGTGCCATCAGTGAGTGGGGGGATTCACCCCTCCACTTT
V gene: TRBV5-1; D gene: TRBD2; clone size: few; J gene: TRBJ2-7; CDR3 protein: CASRDGLASPYEQYF; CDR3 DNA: TGCGCCAGCAGGGATGGACTAGCCTCCCCCTACGAGCAGTACTTC
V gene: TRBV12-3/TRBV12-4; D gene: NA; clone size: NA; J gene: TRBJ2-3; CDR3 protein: CANHRIRKLGTDTQYF; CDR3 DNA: TGTGCCAACCATCGGATAAGGAAGCTAGGCACAGATACGCAGTATTTT
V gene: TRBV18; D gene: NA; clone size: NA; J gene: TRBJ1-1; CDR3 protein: CASSQDILNTEAFF; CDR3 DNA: TGTGCCAGCTCACAGGACATTCTGAACACTGAAGCTTTCTTT
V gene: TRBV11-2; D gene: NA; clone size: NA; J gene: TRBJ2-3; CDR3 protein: CASSLGAGLITDTQYF; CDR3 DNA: TGTGCCAGCAGCTTAGGAGCAGGGCTTATCACAGATACGCAGTATTTT
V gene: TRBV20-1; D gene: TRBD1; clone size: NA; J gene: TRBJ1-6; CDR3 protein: CSATRDRVLRENSPLHF; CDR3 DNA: TGCAGTGCTACCAGGGACAGGGTATTGCGGGAGAATTCACCCCTCCACTTT
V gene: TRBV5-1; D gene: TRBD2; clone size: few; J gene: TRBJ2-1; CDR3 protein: CASSLRLAGDGEQFF; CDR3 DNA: TGCGCCAGCAGCTTGCGACTAGCGGGAGATGGTGAGCAGTTCTTC
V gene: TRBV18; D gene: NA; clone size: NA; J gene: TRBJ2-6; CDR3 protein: CASSPRSGANVLTF; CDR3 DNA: TGTGCCAGCTCACCCAGATCTGGGGCCAACGTCCTGACTTTC
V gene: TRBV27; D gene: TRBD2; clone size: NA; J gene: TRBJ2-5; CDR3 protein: CASSLWGGTSQQETQYF; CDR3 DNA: TGTGCCAGCAGTTTATGGGGAGGGACTAGCCAGCAAGAGACCCAGTACTTC
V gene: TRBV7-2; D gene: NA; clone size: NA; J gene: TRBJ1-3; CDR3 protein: CAGGSTGGNTIYF; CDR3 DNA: TGTGCCGGGGGATCGACAGGCGGAAACACCATATATTTT
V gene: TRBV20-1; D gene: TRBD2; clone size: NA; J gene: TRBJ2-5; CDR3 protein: CSARDWEREESETQYF; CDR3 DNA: TGCAGTGCTAGAGATTGGGAGCGGGAGGAGTCAGAGACCCAGTACTTC
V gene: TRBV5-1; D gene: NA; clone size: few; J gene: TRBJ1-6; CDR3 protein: CASSLKLSGVIGSPLHF; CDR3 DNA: TGCGCCAGCAGCTTGAAGTTGTCGGGGGTCATTGGGTCACCCCTCCACTTT
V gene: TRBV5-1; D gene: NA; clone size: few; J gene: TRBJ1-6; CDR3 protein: CASSLGYSPLHF; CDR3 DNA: TGCGCCAGCAGCTTGGGGTATTCACCCCTCCACTTT
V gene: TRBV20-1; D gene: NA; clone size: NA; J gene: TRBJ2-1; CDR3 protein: CSARAPGGQNEQFF; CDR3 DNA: TGCAGTGCTAGGGCTCCGGGCGGGCAGAATGAGCAGTTCTTC
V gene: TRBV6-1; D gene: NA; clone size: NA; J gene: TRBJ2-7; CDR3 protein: CASRSLRGTYEQYF; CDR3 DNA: TGTGCCAGCAGAAGTCTCCGAGGAACCTACGAGCAGTACTTC
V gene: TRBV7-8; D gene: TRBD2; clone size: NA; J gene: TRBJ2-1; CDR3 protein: CASSHGTSGPDTPYNEQFF; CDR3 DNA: TGTGCCAGCAGCCACGGGACTAGCGGACCTGATACACCCTACAATGAGCAGTTCTTC
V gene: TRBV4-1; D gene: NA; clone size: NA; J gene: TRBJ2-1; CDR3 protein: CASSQAGAYNEQFF; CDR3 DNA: TGCGCCAGCAGCCAAGCGGGAGCATACAATGAGCAGTTCTTC
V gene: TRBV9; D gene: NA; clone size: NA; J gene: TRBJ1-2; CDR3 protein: CASSDPRGNYGYTF; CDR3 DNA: TGTGCCAGCAGCGACCCCCGGGGGAACTATGGCTACACCTTC
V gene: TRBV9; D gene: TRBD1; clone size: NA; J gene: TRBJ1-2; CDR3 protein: CASSVNPGQGLFGYTF; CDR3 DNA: TGTGCCAGCAGCGTAAATCCAGGACAGGGTTTATTTGGCTACACCTTC
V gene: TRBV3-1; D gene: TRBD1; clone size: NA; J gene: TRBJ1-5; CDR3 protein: CASSQGQGPQHF; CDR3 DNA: TGTGCCAGCAGCCAAGGACAGGGCCCCCAGCATTTT
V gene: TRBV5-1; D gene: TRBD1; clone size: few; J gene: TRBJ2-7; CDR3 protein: CASSSEPGQVSYEQYF; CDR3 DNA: TGCGCCAGCAGCTCGGAACCGGGACAGGTATCCTACGAGCAGTACTTC
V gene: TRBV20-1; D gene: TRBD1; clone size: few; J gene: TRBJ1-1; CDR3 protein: CSARAGSGGVTEAFF; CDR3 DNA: TGCAGTGCTAGGGCAGGATCAGGGGGCGTGACTGAAGCTTTCTTT
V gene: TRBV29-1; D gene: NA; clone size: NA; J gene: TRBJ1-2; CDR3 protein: CSVEGTPYGYTF; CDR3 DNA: TGCAGCGTTGAAGGGACCCCCTATGGCTACACCTTC
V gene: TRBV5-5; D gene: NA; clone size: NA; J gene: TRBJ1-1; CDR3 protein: CASSLRQSMNTEAFF; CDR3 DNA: TGTGCCAGCAGCTTGCGGCAGTCTATGAACACTGAAGCTTTCTTT
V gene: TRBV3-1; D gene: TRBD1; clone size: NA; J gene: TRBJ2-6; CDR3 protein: CASSQILGQGAPGANVLTF; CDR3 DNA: TGTGCCAGCAGCCAAATCCTGGGACAGGGGGCGCCTGGGGCCAACGTCCTGACTTTC
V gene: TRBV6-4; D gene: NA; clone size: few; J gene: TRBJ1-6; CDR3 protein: CASSDVANSPLHF; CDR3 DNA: TGTGCCAGCAGTGACGTGGCTAATTCACCCCTCCACTTT
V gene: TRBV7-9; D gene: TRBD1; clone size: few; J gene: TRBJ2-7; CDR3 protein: CASSTGGYEQYF; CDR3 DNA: TGTGCCAGCAGCACAGGGGGCTACGAGCAGTACTTC
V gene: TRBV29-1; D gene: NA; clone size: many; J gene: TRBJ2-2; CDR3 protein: CSAGPASGELFF; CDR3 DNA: TGCAGCGCCGGGCCAGCTAGCGGGGAGCTGTTTTTT
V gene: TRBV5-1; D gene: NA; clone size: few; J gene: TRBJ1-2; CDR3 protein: CASSSNTLNYGYTF; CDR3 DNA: TGCGCCAGCAGCTCTAATACCCTCAACTATGGCTACACCTTC
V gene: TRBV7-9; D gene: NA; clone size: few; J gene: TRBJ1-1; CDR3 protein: CASSFTGSGAEAFF; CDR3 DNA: TGTGCCAGCAGCTTTACAGGGTCGGGCGCTGAAGCTTTCTTT
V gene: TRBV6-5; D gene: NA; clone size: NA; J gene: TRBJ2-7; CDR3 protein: CASSSTSPGQLYEQYF; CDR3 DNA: TGTGCCAGCAGTTCAACCTCCCCGGGACAACTCTACGAGCAGTACTTC
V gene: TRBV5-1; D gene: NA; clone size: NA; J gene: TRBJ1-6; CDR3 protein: CASRGDGLTNSPLHF; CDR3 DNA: TGCGCCAGCAGGGGTGACGGACTTACGAATTCACCCCTCCACTTT
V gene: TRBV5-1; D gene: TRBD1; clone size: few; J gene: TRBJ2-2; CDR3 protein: CASSGGQAITGELFF; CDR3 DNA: TGCGCCAGCAGCGGGGGACAGGCAATCACCGGGGAGCTGTTTTTT
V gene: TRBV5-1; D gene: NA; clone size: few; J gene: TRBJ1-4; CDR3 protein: CASSFGGDEKLFF; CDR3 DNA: TGCGCCAGCAGCTTTGGTGGGGATGAAAAACTGTTTTTT
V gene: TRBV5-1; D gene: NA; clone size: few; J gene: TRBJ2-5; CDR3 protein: CASSIDGNAARQETQYF; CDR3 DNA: TGCGCCAGCAGCATAGACGGGAACGCGGCGAGGCAAGAGACCCAGTACTTC
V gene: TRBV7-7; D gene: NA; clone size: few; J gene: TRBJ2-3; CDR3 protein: CASSPLVTDTQYF; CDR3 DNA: TGTGCCAGCAGCCCACTCGTAACAGATACGCAGTATTTT
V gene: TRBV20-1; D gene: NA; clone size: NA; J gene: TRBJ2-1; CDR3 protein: CSAKQTWGEQFF; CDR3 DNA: TGCAGTGCAAAACAAACCTGGGGTGAGCAGTTCTTC
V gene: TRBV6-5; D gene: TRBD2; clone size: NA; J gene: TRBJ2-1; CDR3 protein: CASSTSGRADNEQFF; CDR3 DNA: TGTGCCAGCAGTACTAGCGGGAGGGCCGATAATGAGCAGTTCTTC
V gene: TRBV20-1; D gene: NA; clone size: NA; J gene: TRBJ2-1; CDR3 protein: CSVFYGSSYNEQFF; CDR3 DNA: TGCAGTGTATTTTACGGGAGCTCCTACAATGAGCAGTTCTTC
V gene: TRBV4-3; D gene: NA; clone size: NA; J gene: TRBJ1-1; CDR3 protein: CASSQDYRTVNTEAFF; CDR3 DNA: TGCGCCAGCAGCCAAGATTATAGGACGGTGAACACTGAAGCTTTCTTT
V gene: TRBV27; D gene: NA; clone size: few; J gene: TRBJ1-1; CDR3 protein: CASSLTIRGNTEAFF; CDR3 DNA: TGTGCCAGCAGTTTGACAATTCGAGGGAACACTGAAGCTTTCTTT
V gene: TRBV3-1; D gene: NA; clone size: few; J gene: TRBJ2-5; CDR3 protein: CASSQQSILETQYF; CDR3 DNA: TGTGCCAGCAGCCAACAGAGCATACTGGAGACCCAGTACTTC
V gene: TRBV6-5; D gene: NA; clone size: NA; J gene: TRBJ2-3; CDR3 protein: CASSYSGASTDTQYF; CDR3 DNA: TGTGCCAGCAGTTACTCGGGAGCTAGCACAGATACGCAGTATTTT
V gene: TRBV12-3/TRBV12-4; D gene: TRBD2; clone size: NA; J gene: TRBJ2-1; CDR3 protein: CASSLLLAGVDEQFF; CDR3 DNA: TGTGCCAGCAGTTTACTCCTAGCGGGTGTCGATGAGCAGTTCTTC
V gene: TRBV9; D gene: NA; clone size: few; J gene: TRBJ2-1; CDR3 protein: CASSLTYGSPSEQFF; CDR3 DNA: TGTGCCAGCAGCCTCACTTACGGGAGCCCGTCTGAGCAGTTCTTC
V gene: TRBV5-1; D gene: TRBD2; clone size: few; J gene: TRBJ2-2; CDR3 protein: CASSQGLAGGELFF; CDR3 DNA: TGCGCCAGCAGCCAGGGACTAGCGGGAGGGGAGCTGTTTTTT
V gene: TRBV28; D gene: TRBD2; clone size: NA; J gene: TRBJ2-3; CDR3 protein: CAISLGLSMAGGTDTQYF; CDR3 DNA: TGTGCCATCAGTTTAGGCCTCTCCATGGCGGGAGGGACAGATACGCAGTATTTT
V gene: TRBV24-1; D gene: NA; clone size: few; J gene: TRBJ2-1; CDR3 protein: CATSELQGLLPNNEQFF; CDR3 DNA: TGTGCCACCAGTGAGCTACAGGGACTCCTCCCCAACAATGAGCAGTTCTTC
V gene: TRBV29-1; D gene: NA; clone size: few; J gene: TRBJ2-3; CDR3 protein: CSVGPRGEEDTQYF; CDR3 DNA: TGCAGCGTTGGCCCCCGCGGGGAGGAGGATACGCAGTATTTT
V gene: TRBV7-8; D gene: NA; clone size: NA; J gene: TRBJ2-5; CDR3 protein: CASSVTVQETQYF; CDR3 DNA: TGTGCCAGCAGCGTGACGGTTCAAGAGACCCAGTACTTC
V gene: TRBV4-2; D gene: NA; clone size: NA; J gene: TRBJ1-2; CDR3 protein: CASRREINYGYTF; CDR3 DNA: TGTGCCAGTAGACGGGAGATAAACTATGGCTACACCTTC